This entry lists 20 T cell receptor beta chains sequenced from one sample in a study of T cell repertoires in cytomegalovirus infection. Their recognized antigens are unknown. In TCRdb, the reads were re-called with MiXCR into one record per CDR3 protein. The sample consists of some 57,000 distinct CDR3 sequences, 25% to 40% of them appearing once. The sample comprised PBMCs, sequenced either directly or after in vitro stimulation (not recorded which). The receptors were gathered from a human donor in good health (CMV status not recorded). Some clones in this sample may be carry-over from other donors' samples.

The chain links TRBV7-2 to TRBJ2-3; D is unclear. V was clipped by 3 bases and J by 6 bases, with 4 bases between them. The CDR3 is 11 residues long. The germline CDR1 and CDR2 sequences are SGHTA and FQGNSA. CDR3 sequence: CASSFGDTQYF. The CDR3 DNA reads TGTGCCAGCAGCTTTGGGGATACGCAGTATTTT.

The chain links TRBV5-6 to TRBJ2-1; maybe TRBD1 (7 bases). The CDR3 totals 12 residues. Per the germline V gene, CDR1 is SGHDT and CDR2 is YYEEEE. The ends were cut back, 4 bases at V and 15 bases at J, with 17 bases in the middle. CDR3 DNA: TGTGCCAGCAGCCCGCAGGGGGGTTACCGGTTCTTC. Translating gives CASSPQGGYRFF.

The chain employs TRBV6-2 or TRBV6-3 and TRBJ1-1; D call uncertain. Germline lookup yields CDR1 MNHEY and CDR2 SVGEGT. CDR3 length: 12 residues. V shed 0 bases and J shed 11 bases, with 10 bases lying between them. CDR3 amino acids: CASSYSMWAAFF. The CDR3 nucleotides read TGTGCCAGCAGTTACTCGATGTGGGCGGCTTTCTTT.

The rearrangement joins TRBV4-3 to TRBJ1-2; D is undetermined. The CDR3 runs 15 residues. Between the trimmed V and J ends, which lost 0 bases and 2 bases, there was a span of 10 bases. Germline V gene data show CDR1 as LGHNA and CDR2 as YSLEER. CDR3 coding DNA: TGCGCCAGCAGCCAAGATCCGGGATCAAACTATGGCTACACCTTC. Its protein is CASSQDPGSNYGYTF.

The chain combines TRBV15 with TRBJ1-5; tentatively, D is TRBD1 (6 bases). The CDR3 runs 15 residues. Germline CDR1 LNHNV, CDR2 YYDKDF (reference sequence). Trimming left V 3 bases short and J 5 bases short, with 14 bases between. CDR3 in amino acids: CATSRGWGQDQPQHF. The CDR3 region has the DNA TGTGCCACCAGCAGGGGGTGGGGGCAGGATCAGCCCCAGCATTTT.

The rearrangement uses TRBV12-3 or TRBV12-4 and TRBJ2-5; 10 positions match TRBD2. V was clipped by 6 bases and J by 2 bases; unmatched bases: 3. This CDR3 has 14 amino acids. The CDR3 DNA sequence: TGTGCCAGCAGGCCGGGACTAGCGCAAGAGACCCAGTACTTC. It specifies CASRPGLAQETQYF.

This clonotype has just a few counts. This chain connects TRBV6-1 to TRBJ2-1, with D hard to call. V lost 5 bases and J 6 bases, leaving 11 bases between the germline ends. This CDR3 spans 13 amino acids. Germline CDR1 MNHNS, CDR2 SASEGT. The CDR3 DNA sequence: TGTGCCAGCAGTCCTCGACCTGGCAATGAGCAGTTCTTC. Translation gives CASSPRPGNEQFF.

The chain links TRBV6-6 to TRBJ2-3; 7 positions agree with TRBD2. Germline V gene data show CDR1 as MNHNY and CDR2 as SVGAGI (reference sequence). Germline trimming cut 7 bases from V and 3 bases from J; bases unmatched to any gene: 4. This CDR3 is built from 13 residues. CDR3: CASISSGTDTQYF. Here the CDR3 DNA reads TGTGCCAGCATATCTAGCGGTACAGATACGCAGTATTTT.

This clonotype was observed once. The V gene is TRBV2, the J gene TRBJ2-1; 7 nucleotides align to TRBD2. Trimming took 5 bases from V and 1 from J; bases not matched to a gene: 8. Germline loops: CDR1 SNHLY, CDR2 FYNNEI. The CDR3 spans 16 residues. CDR3 amino acids: CASSPRAGRSYNEQFF. CDR3 in DNA: TGTGCCAGCAGTCCCCGGGCCGGGAGGTCCTACAATGAGCAGTTCTTC. Full variable domain (missing parts from reference TRBV2 and TRBJ2-1): EPEVTQTPSHQVTQMGQEVILRCVPISNHLYFYWYRQILGQKVEFLVSFYNNEISEKSEIFDDQFSVERPDGSNFTLKIRSTKLEDSAMYFCASSPRAGRSYNEQFFGPGTRLTVL.

V usage is TRBV2 and J usage is TRBJ1-3; D gene unclear. With 5 bases removed from V and 0 bases from J, the gap between germline ends came to 5 bases. This CDR3 has 13 residues. CDR1 is SNHLY, CDR2 FYNNEI, per germline. CDR3 DNA sequence: TGTGCCAGCAGTCGGGTCTCTGGAAACACCATATATTTT. It is translated as CASSRVSGNTIYF.

V gene TRBV19 combines with J gene TRBJ1-4; D remains unclear. The CDR3 has 14 residues. Trimming took 5 bases from V and 0 from J, leaving 7 bases between them. Germline V lookup: CDR1 LNHDA, CDR2 SQIVND (reference sequence). The CDR3 protein is CASSATATNEKLFF. In DNA form, the CDR3 reads TGTGCCAGTAGTGCAACGGCAACTAATGAAAAACTGTTTTTT. The variable domain in full, with the rest retrieved from reference TRBV19 and TRBJ1-4, is DGGITQSPKYLFRKEGQNVTLSCEQNLNHDAMYWYRQDPGQGLRLIYYSQIVNDFQKGDIAEGYSVSREKKESFPLTVTSAQKNPTAFYLCASSATATNEKLFFGSGTQLSVL.

This CDR3 is CASSLGGQGKGYGYTF. CDR3 DNA: TGTGCCAGCAGCTTAGGGGGACAGGGGAAGGGCTATGGCTACACCTTC. The chain joins TRBV7-9 to TRBJ1-2; 10 bases match TRBD1. The CDR3 runs to 16 residues. Germline V CDR1 and CDR2: SEHNR, FQNEAQ (reference sequence). With V trimmed by 1 base and J by 4 bases, 6 bases remained unmatched.

This clonotype was counted ten times or more. This chain joins TRBV7-2 and TRBJ1-1; D is undetermined. CDR1 is SGHTA, CDR2 FQGNSA, per germline. The CDR3 contains 18 residues. V was trimmed by 4 bases and J by 3 bases, leaving 24 bases between them. The CDR3 protein is CASSSNSGWLSLDTEAFF. The CDR3 bases are TGTGCCAGCAGCTCAAACTCGGGTTGGCTAAGTTTGGACACTGAAGCTTTCTTT.

The chain links TRBV20-1 to TRBJ2-7; no clear D gene. V lost 2 bases and J lost 0, with 8 bases in between. The germline V gene has CDR1 DFQATT and CDR2 SNEGSKA (reference sequence). The length of the CDR3 is 13 residues. The CDR3, as DNA: TGCAGTGCTAGAAAAGACGTCTCCTACGAGCAGTACTTC. Its translation: CSARKDVSYEQYF.

As concerns this clonotype: A single base separates this from a much larger clone, so it may be a read error. The chain joins TRBV7-2 to TRBJ2-1; 10 bases agree with TRBD2. Germline lookup yields CDR1 SGHTA and CDR2 FQGNSA. This CDR3 is 16 amino acids long. CDR3 bases: TGTGCCAGCAGCGCCAGCGGGGGGGGGACCTACAATGAGCAGTTATTC. This gives the protein CASSASGGGTYNEQLF.

In its sample, this clonotype was seen a few times. The gene calls are TRBV11-3 and TRBJ2-1; D perhaps matches TRBD1 (5 bases). V dropped 1 base and J dropped 4 bases, with 11 bases sitting between them. The CDR3 is made up of 15 amino acids. Per germline, CDR1 SGHNT and CDR2 YENEEA. CDR3 protein: CASSLGVQGYNEQFF. In nucleotides, the CDR3 is TGTGCCAGCAGCTTAGGGGTCCAGGGATACAATGAGCAGTTCTTC.

The sample holds many counts of this clonotype. V gene TRBV27 combines with J gene TRBJ2-1, with 8 nucleotides matching TRBD2. The V gene's germline CDR1 is MNHEY and CDR2 SMNVEV (reference sequence). Trimming took 5 bases from V and 7 from J; bases not matched to a gene: 10. This CDR3 region has 15 residues. CDR3 nucleotides: TGTGCCAGCAGTCCCCTTGGACTAGCTGGGAATGAGCAGTTCTTC. The encoded protein is CASSPLGLAGNEQFF.

The CDR3 sequence is CASRLGRNPTEAFF. The CDR3 DNA sequence: TGTGCCAGTAGGCTGGGCAGGAATCCCACTGAAGCTTTCTTT. The chain links TRBV19 to TRBJ1-1; D unclear. Germline CDR1 LNHDA, CDR2 SQIVND (reference sequence). V lost 6 bases and J lost 4, with 15 bases in between. The CDR3 covers 14 residues.

The rearrangement links TRBV7-8 to TRBJ1-4, with D tentatively TRBD1 (5 bases). Germline lookup yields CDR1 SGHVS and CDR2 FQNEAQ. CDR3 length equals 15 residues. The V and J ends lost 2 bases and 5 bases respectively, with 12 bases between them. CDR3 region: CASSLSAGSNEKLFF. The CDR3, as DNA: TGTGCCAGCAGCTTATCGGCAGGGTCCAATGAAAAACTGTTTTTT.

The rearrangement joins TRBV4-1 to TRBJ2-5; possible D gene TRBD1, 6 bases. V was cut by 4 bases and J by 0 bases, with 15 bases left in between. CDR3 length: 16 residues. Germline V CDR1 and CDR2: MGHRA, YSYEKL. DNA for the CDR3: TGCGCCAGCAGCCGGCTGGGGGCCCCGTACCAAGAGACCCAGTACTTC. It encodes CASSRLGAPYQETQYF.